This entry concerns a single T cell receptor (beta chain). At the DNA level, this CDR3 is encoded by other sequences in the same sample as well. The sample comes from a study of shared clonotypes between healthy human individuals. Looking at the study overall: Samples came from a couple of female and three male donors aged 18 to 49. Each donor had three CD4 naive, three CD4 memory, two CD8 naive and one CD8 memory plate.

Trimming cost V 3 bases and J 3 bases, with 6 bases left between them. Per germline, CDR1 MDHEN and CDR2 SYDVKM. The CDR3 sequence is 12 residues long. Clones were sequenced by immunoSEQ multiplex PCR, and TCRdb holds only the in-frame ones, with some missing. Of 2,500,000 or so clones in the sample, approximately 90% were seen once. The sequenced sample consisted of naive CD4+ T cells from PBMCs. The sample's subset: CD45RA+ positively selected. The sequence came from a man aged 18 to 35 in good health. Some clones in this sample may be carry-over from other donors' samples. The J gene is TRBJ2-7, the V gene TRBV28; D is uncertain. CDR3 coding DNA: TGTGCCAGCAGTTTGGCCGGCTACGAGCAGTACTTC. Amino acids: CASSLAGYEQYF.